This TCR beta chain was identified in a study of blood T cell repertoires in COVID-19. This CDR3 has 14 amino acids. With 8 bases removed from V and 2 bases from J, the gap between germline ends came to 13 bases. Germline V CDR1 and CDR2: LNHDA, SQIVND (reference sequence). Methods used by the authors: Estimation of nucleated cell counts relied on the amplification of reference gene primers. Only in-frame clones appear in the TCRdb table, and some are missing; sequencing was by immunoSEQ multiplex PCR. Clone size and the V and J calls come from that table; the DNA yielded D and trimming. The top ten clones hold roughly an eighth of a sample with around 250,000 clones, around 88% of them seen once.

This chain links TRBV19 with TRBJ2-1; TRBD1 might be the D (6 bases). The receptor was derived from a man aged 80 or over with acute or convalescent COVID-19. The sequenced sample consisted of peripheral blood. The CDR3 here is CASSRGFTYNEQFF. CDR3 DNA sequence: TGTGCCAGTTCCAGGGGATTCACCTACAATGAGCAGTTCTTC.